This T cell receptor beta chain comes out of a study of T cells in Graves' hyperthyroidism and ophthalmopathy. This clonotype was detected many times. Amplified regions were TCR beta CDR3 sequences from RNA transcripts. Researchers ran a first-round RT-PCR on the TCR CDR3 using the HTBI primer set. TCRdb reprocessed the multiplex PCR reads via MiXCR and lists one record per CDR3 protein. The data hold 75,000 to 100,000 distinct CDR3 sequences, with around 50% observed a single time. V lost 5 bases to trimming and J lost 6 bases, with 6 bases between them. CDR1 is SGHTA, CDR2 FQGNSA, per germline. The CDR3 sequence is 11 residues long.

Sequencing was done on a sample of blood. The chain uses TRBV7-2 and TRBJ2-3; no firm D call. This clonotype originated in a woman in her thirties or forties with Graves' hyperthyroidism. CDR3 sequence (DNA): TGTGCCAGCAGCAGTATGGATACGCAGTATTTT. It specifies CASSSMDTQYF.